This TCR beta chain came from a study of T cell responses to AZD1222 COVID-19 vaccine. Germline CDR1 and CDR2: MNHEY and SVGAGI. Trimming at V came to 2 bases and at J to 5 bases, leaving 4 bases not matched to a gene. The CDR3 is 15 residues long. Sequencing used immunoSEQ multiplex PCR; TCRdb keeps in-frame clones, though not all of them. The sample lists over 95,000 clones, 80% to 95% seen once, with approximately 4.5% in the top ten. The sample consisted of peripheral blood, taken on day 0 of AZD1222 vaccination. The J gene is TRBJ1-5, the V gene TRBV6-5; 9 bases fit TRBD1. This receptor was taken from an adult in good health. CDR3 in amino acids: CASSYGGQGYQPQHF. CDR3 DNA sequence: TGTGCCAGCAGTTACGGGGGACAGGGTTATCAGCCCCAGCATTTT.